This is a list of T cell receptor beta chains from one sample in a study of tumor-infiltrating lymphocytes in primary liver carcinoma. TCRdb processed the multiplex PCR reads anew with MiXCR; each CDR3 protein has one entry. This table has some 110,000 distinct CDR3 sequences, roughly 80% appearing once. Sequenced: liver tumor tissue from sampling region 3. These receptor sequences come from a man aged 35-49 years with primary liver carcinoma and hepatitis B virus infection. Both conserved end residues are part of each CDR3. The order of the fields is clone size, J gene, V gene, D gene, CDR3 protein, CDR3 DNA. D genes are given only for firm matches. Size values are once, few and many counts, or a class for expanded clones, and some rows have none.

>-|TRBJ2-5|TRBV7-9|TRBD1
CARGFWTGGEETQYF
TGTGCCAGAGGCTTCTGGACAGGGGGAGAAGAGACCCAGTACTTC
>-|TRBJ2-5|TRBV7-9|-
CASSHEGETEYF
TGTGCCAGCAGCCATGAAGGGGAGACCGAGTACTTC
>-|TRBJ2-7|TRBV29-1|-
CSVALPQAHEQYF
TGCAGCGTTGCCCTCCCCCAGGCCCACGAGCAGTACTTC
>-|TRBJ2-6|TRBV12-3/TRBV12-4|-
CASTLGFSGAIVLTF
TGTGCCAGCACCCTGGGATTTTCTGGGGCCATCGTCCTGACTTTC
>-|TRBJ2-3|TRBV7-9|-
CGSSHSTDTQYF
TGTGGCAGCAGCCACTCCACGGATACGCAGTATTTT
>-|TRBJ2-3|TRBV11-1|-
CASCLARESIDTQYF
TGTGCCAGCTGTTTGGCGAGGGAGAGCATAGATACGCAGTATTTT
>-|TRBJ2-1|TRBV6-1|-
CASSEGTEDEQFF
TGTGCCAGCAGTGAAGGGACAGAGGATGAACAGTTCTTC
>once|TRBJ2-2|TRBV7-3|-
CASSMSIKGELFF
TGTGCCAGCAGCATGAGTATCAAGGGGGAGCTGTTTTTT
>-|TRBJ2-7|TRBV29-1|-
CSAITSVTGTSYEQYF
TGCAGCGCCATAACATCTGTGACCGGCACTTCCTACGAGCAGTACTTC
>-|TRBJ1-1|TRBV5-6|-
CANSLGEVGAGAFF
TGTGCCAACAGCTTGGGGGAGGTTGGAGCAGGAGCTTTCTTT
>large|TRBJ2-5|TRBV29-1|-
CSGMDSGETQYF
TGCAGCGGTATGGACAGTGGAGAGACCCAGTACTTC
>-|TRBJ2-3|TRBV6-1|TRBD1
CNSSHRGPEDTQYF
TGTAACAGCAGCCACAGGGGGCCGGAAGATACGCAGTATTTT
>few|TRBJ2-1|TRBV7-8|TRBD1
CASSSDRVNEQFF
TGTGCCAGCAGCTCGGACAGGGTCAATGAGCAGTTCTTC
>-|TRBJ2-1|TRBV5-1|-
CASILGSTGSNEQFF
TGCGCCAGCATCTTGGGGTCAACAGGGAGTAATGAGCAGTTCTTC
>-|TRBJ2-1|TRBV6-2/TRBV6-3|-
CARRDNSHNEQFF
TGTGCCAGGAGGGATAACAGCCACAATGAGCAGTTCTTC
>few|TRBJ2-7|TRBV4-2|TRBD2
CASSQDKASGYYEQYF
TGTGCCAGCAGCCAAGATAAGGCTAGCGGGTACTACGAGCAGTACTTT
>-|TRBJ2-4|TRBV11-2|-
CARSLQAKNIQYF
TGTGCCAGGAGCCTACAAGCCAAAAACATTCAGTACTTC
>many|TRBJ2-1|TRBV28|-
CATGRGGLYNEQFF
TGTGCCACCGGTCGTGGGGGTTTATACAATGAGCAGTTCTTC
>few|TRBJ2-3|TRBV11-1|-
CASSSGGNSVGARTDTQYF
TGTGCCAGCAGCTCTGGGGGAAATTCTGTTGGAGCCCGCACAGATACACAGTATTTT
>-|TRBJ2-1|TRBV29-1|-
CSVPSRSLELFF
TGCAGCGTCCCTAGCAGGAGTCTTGAGCTGTTCTTC
>-|TRBJ2-5|TRBV6-2/TRBV6-3|TRBD1
CASSRDRGGQESQYF
TGTGCCAGCAGTCGCGACCGAGGGGGCCAAGAGTCCCAGTACTTC
>once|TRBJ1-2|TRBV6-1|-
CVSTTVPRNYGYTF
TGTGTCAGCACCACCGTCCCTCGGAACTATGGCTACACCTTC
>-|TRBJ2-7|TRBV7-3|-
CASSSDGLPYEQYF
TGTGCCAGCAGCTCCGACGGCCTCCCCTACGAGCAGTACTTC
>-|TRBJ1-2|TRBV6-1|-
CASNEIRDNYGYTF
TGTGCCAGCAATGAAATTCGGGATAACTATGGCTATACCTTC
>-|TRBJ2-5|TRBV5-1|-
CASSYGQFQETQYF
TGCGCCAGCAGTTATGGACAGTTCCAAGAGACCCAGTACTTC
>-|TRBJ2-3|TRBV6-1|-
CASRIGTGNQPQYF
TGTGCCAGCAGGATTGGAACAGGTAATCAGCCCCAGTATTTT
>-|TRBJ2-3|TRBV10-3|-
CAVSDSDNQPQYF
TGTGCCGTCAGTGATTCAGATAATCAGCCCCAGTATTTT
>-|TRBJ1-2|TRBV28|-
CVSSPSGYYGCTF
-
>-|TRBJ1-2|TRBV6-1|TRBD1
CASIVSGTGSDGHTF
TGTGCCAGCATAGTTTCCGGGACAGGGTCTGATGGCCACACCTTC
>-|TRBJ1-6|TRBV7-2|-
CASSLWYEGSLHF
TGTGCCAGCAGCTTATGGTATGAGGGGTCCCTCCACTTT
>-|TRBJ1-3|TRBV12-3/TRBV12-4|-
CASTGNSGNIMYF
TGTGCCAGCACTGGGAACTCTGGAAACATCATGTATTTT
>-|TRBJ2-2|TRBV5-4|-
CASSFGERTGELFF
TGTGCCAGCAGTTTTGGTGAGCGCACCGGGGAGCTGTTTTTT
>-|TRBJ2-3|TRBV5-1|-
CASSLNGCTSRDTQYF
TGCGCCAGCAGCTTGAACGGCTGCACTAGCAGAGATACGCAGTATTTT
>-|TRBJ2-7|TRBV7-9|TRBD2
CASSLGFGTSGGYEQYF
TGTGCCAGTAGCTTAGGGTTCGGGACTAGCGGAGGCTACGAGCAGTACTTC
>-|TRBJ1-1|TRBV24-1|-
CATSGVAAENTEAFF
TGTGCCACGAGTGGTGTGGCGGCGGAGAACACTGAAGCTTTCTTT
>few|TRBJ2-7|TRBV6-2/TRBV6-3|-
CAGWAGYGQYF
TGTGCTGGGTGGGCGGGCTACGGGCAGTACTTC